The entry below describes one T cell receptor (beta chain). Its matching antigen is unknown. This sample stems from a study of response to subunit inactivated influenza vaccine. Findings and limits, study-wide: After each seasonal influenza vaccination, few new T cells are recruited, the authors suggested.

A single record per CDR3 protein comes from TCRdb applying MiXCR to the RT-PCR reads. The sample consists of about 700,000 distinct CDR3 sequences, 12% to 15% of them appearing once. Trimming stripped 0 bases from V and 8 bases from J, with 16 bases between. From germline, CDR1 is LGHNA and CDR2 YSLEER. This CDR3 spans 15 amino acids. The chain couples TRBV4-3 to TRBJ1-2; D gene uncertain. This sequence originates from a man aged 45 to 65 who received an inactivated influenza vaccine. The specimen comprised PBMCs from blood, sampled roughly 2 weeks before vaccination. The CDR3 protein is CASSQDIGSGLGYTF. CDR3 sequence (DNA): TGCGCCAGCAGCCAAGATATAGGATCTGGCTTGGGCTACACCTTC.